What follows are 11 T cell receptor beta chains derived from one specimen sequenced in a study of tumor and adjacent non-tumor tissue in lung cancer. The library came from three nested PCR rounds adapted from ARM-PCR protocols. MiXCR was run by TCRdb on the multiplex PCR reads, yielding one entry per CDR3 protein. The top ten hold 20% to 25% of the sample, which has over 85,000 distinct CDR3 sequences, about 87% seen once. RNA was extracted from bulk tissue without any cell sorting. What was sequenced was lung tumor tissue. The receptor source for this set is a man in his sixties or seventies with non-small cell lung cancer.

As regards this clonotype: Because it lacks the conserved phenylalanine or tryptophan at the end, this CDR3 is likely a read error. The chain recombines TRBV10-2 with TRBJ1-2, with 10 bases matching TRBD1. Germline V gene sequence: CDR1 WSHSY, CDR2 SAAADI. The CDR3 sequence is 14 residues long. Here the CDR3 DNA reads TGCGCCAGCGGGGACAGGGGAGGGTACTACGGCTACACCTCC. Amino acid sequence: CASGDRGGYYGYTS.

This clonotype was found once. A single base separates this from a much larger clone, so it may be a read error. It is likely a read error, because the conserved phenylalanine at the end of the CDR3 is missing. The chain is built from TRBV25-1 and TRBJ1-6; the D is unclear. Germline CDR1 and CDR2: MGHDK and SYGVNS. Trimming removed 1 base at V and 10 bases at J, with 14 bases between. This CDR3 has 15 amino acids. Here the CDR3 reads CASSEFMFKGSPLHI. CDR3 DNA sequence: TGTGCCAGCAGTGAATTTATGTTTAAGGGATCACCCCTCCACATT.

The V call is TRBV12-3 or TRBV12-4, the J call TRBJ2-5; 7 bases agree with TRBD1. The CDR3 has 14 residues. CDR3 region: CVGSFRDSQETQYF. CDR3 nucleotides: TGTGTCGGCAGTTTTAGGGACAGTCAAGAGACCCAGTACTTC.

As concerns this clonotype: At one end the junction does not follow the germline gene, possibly because of a read error. V is TRBV12-3 or TRBV12-4 and J is TRBJ1-3; 9 bases agree with TRBD1. The CDR3 sequence is 18 residues long. The CDR3: CATSRPGTGIGSGNTLYF. DNA of the CDR3: TGTGCCACCAGTCGTCCCGGGACAGGGATCGGATCTGGAAACACCTTATATTTT.

There are a few counts of this clonotype. This sequence joins TRBV5-6 and TRBJ2-3; D remains ambiguous. The CDR3 sequence is 15 residues long. Trimming removed 4 bases at V and 7 bases at J, with 19 bases between. Germline lookup yields CDR1 SGHDT and CDR2 YYEEEE. CDR3 amino acids: CASSMGPRSTYTQYF. The CDR3 nucleotides read TGTGCCAGCAGCATGGGCCCGCGAAGTACATATACGCAGTATTTT.

Concerning this clonotype: Given the absence of the conserved phenylalanine or tryptophan at the CDR3 end, a read error is likely. The CDR3 here is CASSSRTTVSSYEQYS. The CDR3, as DNA: TGTGCCAGCAGTAGTAGGACCACTGTAAGCTCCTACGAACAGTACTCC. The rearrangement uses TRBV6-1 and TRBJ2-7; no firm D call. From germline, CDR1 is MNHNS and CDR2 SASEGT. This CDR3 is built from 16 residues.

Turning to this clonotype: The junction does not match germline at one end; this may be a read error. The rearrangement uses TRBV5-5 and TRBJ2-1; no reliable D call. CDR3 size: 13 residues. In germline, CDR1 is SGHKS, CDR2 YYEKEE (reference sequence). CDR3 in amino acids: CASRLAGYNEQFF. DNA for the CDR3: TGTGCCAGCAGGTTGGCCGGTTACAATGAACAGTTCTTC. The whole variable domain, remainder taken from reference TRBV5-5 and TRBJ2-1, is DAGVTQSPTHLIKTRGQQVTLRCSPISGHKSVSWYQQVLGQGPQFIFQYYEKEERGRGNFPDRFSARQFPNYSSELNVNALLLGDSALYLCASRLAGYNEQFFGPGTRLTVL.

This clonotype was detected many times. The DNA of the CDR3 is TGCGCCAGCAGTATACTGGGGGCCTACAATGAGCAGTTCTTC. This sequence encodes CASSILGAYNEQFF. The V call is TRBV5-1, the J call TRBJ2-1; TRBD1 or TRBD2 may be the D gene (5 bases each). CDR3 size: 14 residues. Deletions cut 5 bases from V and 2 bases from J, with 11 bases between. The germline gives CDR1 SGHRS, CDR2 YFSETQ.

With respect to this clonotype: The conserved closing phenylalanine or tryptophan is absent in this CDR3, likely reflecting a read error. Because the CDR3's place on the DNA is in doubt, the DNA is left out and the CDR3 is given as listed by TCRdb. The gene calls are TRBV29-1 and TRBJ1-4. The V gene's germline CDR1 is SQVTM and CDR2 ANQGSEA. The CDR3 contains 13 residues when both ends are counted. The CDR3 sequence is CSVEDGTNEKMFL.

As for this clonotype: A read error may produce the germline difference seen at one junction end. The genes are TRBV6-5 and TRBJ2-1, with TRBD2 matching over 7 bases. Germline CDR1 is MNHEY and CDR2 is SVGAGI. The CDR3 spans 15 residues. CDR3 amino acids: CTSSYLAGVSNEQFF. CDR3 nucleotides: TGTACCAGCAGTTACCTGGCGGGAGTGAGCAATGAGCAGTTCTTC.

Concerning this clonotype itself: One end of the junction is discordant with germline, which a read error may explain. The rearrangement uses TRBV5-1 and TRBJ2-7; D ambiguous. CDR1 and CDR2 (germline): SGHRS, YFSETQ. CDR3 size: 15 residues. CDR3 in amino acids: CASSLADDGSYVQYF. DNA of the CDR3: TGCGCCAGCAGCTTGGCTGACGACGGAAGCTACGTGCAGTACTTC. Variable domain in full (rest from reference TRBV5-1 and TRBJ2-7): KAGVTQTPRYLIKTRGQQVTLSCSPISGHRSVSWYQQTPGQGLQFLFEYFSETQRNKGNFPGRFSGRQFSNSRSEMNVSTLELGDSALYLCASSLADDGSYVQYFGPGTRLTVT.